The clone carrying this TCR beta chain occurred once. Antigen specificity is unknown. Generated by immunoSEQ multiplex PCR, the TCRdb table keeps only in-frame clones and is missing some. This sample carries 1.5 million to 2.5 million clones, approximately 94% of them seen once, and the ten largest clones take 1% to 1.5%. This sample is drawn from a study of shared clonotypes between healthy human individuals. CD8 cells classed as naive were CD45RO-negative and positively selected for CCR7, excluding terminally differentiated effector memory CD45RA+ cells. Study-level results: Clonotypes which were not shared had lower generation probabilities than clonotypes that all four donors shared.

The germline CDR1 and CDR2 sequences are MDHEN and SYDVKM. V shed 7 bases and J 5 bases; nucleotides not matched to a gene: 9. The CDR3 runs 14 residues. V is TRBV28 and J is TRBJ2-7, with TRBD2 identical over 9 bases. This sequence originates from a man younger than 35 in good health. Specimen: naive CD8+ T cells sorted from blood. In DNA form, the CDR3 reads TGTGCCAGCACCCTAGCGGGGTCGCCAAACGAGCAGTACTTC. Protein sequence: CASTLAGSPNEQYF.